This T cell receptor beta chain was observed in a study of cytomegalovirus exposure and HLA in healthy donors. At the level of the study: Of all 400 or so donors who were genotyped, roughly 81% belonged to the Caucasian-associated ancestry cluster.

It was with 60 Vbeta and 13 Jbeta primers that the PCR ran. TCRdb's table, derived via immunoSEQ multiplex PCR, lists solely in-frame clones and lacks some. The sample yields under 150,000 clones, around 78% seen once. Overall study findings and caveats: A later analysis reportedly identified an Asian-associated ancestry cluster as carrying fewer N-insertions than the roughly 720-donor mean. TCR beta chains numbering 150 to 200 were designated cytomegalovirus-associated. Later analysis identified around 15,000 TCR beta sequences associated with HLA alleles, using a false discovery rate threshold of 0.05.

Turning to this clone: Its antigen is unknown.

The CDR3 totals 13 residues. V lost 6 bases and J lost 5; bases outside the gene matches: 5. CDR1 and CDR2 from the germline V gene are MNHNS and SASEGT. This TCR came from a middle-aged woman in good health and CMV-seropositive. The sequencing sample was made of PBMCs. The rearrangement links TRBV6-1 to TRBJ1-2, with TRBD1 matching 8 bases. CDR3 protein: CASRNRGIYGYTF. Written as DNA, the CDR3 is TGTGCCAGCAGGAACAGGGGGATTTATGGCTACACCTTC.